The source of this T cell receptor (beta chain) is a study of human T cells and chemical hapten exposure. Study in general: Small differences in pooled library volume mainly drove the variation in TCR yields per sample.

One entry per CDR3 protein, called by TCRdb with MiXCR from the RACE reads. The sample holds more than 60,000 distinct CDR3 sequences; 10% are singletons and the top ten take 6.8%. This CDR3 is built from 11 residues. V dropped 7 bases and J dropped 5 bases, with 10 bases sitting between them. Germline CDR1 is SQVTM and CDR2 is ANQGSEA. This clonotype has just a few counts. Time point denoted: patch test 2, 6 weeks after DPC sensitization. Treatment indicated: therapeutic diphenylcyclopropenone sensitization with weekly scalp DPC. This chain connects TRBV29-1 to TRBJ2-3; D remains ambiguous. Sequencing was performed on whole blood, taken in connection with sensitization to the hapten diphenylcyclopropenone (DPC). This clonotype originated in a woman in her forties or fifties with alopecia areata. Some clones in this sample may be carry-over from other donors' samples. CDR3 sequence (DNA): TGCAGCGGAAGAGGAGTAGATACGCAGTATTTT. Translation: CSGRGVDTQYF.